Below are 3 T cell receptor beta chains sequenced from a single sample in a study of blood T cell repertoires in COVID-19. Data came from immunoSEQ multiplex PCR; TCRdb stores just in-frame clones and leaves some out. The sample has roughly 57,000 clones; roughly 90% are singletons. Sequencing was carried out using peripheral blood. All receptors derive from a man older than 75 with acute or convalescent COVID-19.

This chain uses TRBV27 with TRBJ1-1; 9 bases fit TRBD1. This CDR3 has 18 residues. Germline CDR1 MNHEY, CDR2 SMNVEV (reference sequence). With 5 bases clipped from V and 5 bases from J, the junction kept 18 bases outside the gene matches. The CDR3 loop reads CASSIISPGQGYETEAFF. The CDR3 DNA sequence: TGTGCCAGCAGTATAATCTCTCCGGGACAGGGTTACGAGACTGAAGCTTTCTTT.

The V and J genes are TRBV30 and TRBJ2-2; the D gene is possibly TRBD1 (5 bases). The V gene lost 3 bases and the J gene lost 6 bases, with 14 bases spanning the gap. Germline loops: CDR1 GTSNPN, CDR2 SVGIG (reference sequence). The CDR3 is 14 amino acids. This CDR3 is CAWSIWEGAGELFF. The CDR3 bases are TGTGCCTGGAGCATTTGGGAAGGGGCCGGGGAGCTGTTTTTT. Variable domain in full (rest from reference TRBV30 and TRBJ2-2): SQTIHQWPATLVQPVGSPLSLECTVEGTSNPNLYWYRQAAGRGLQLLFYSVGIGQISSEVPQNLSASRPQDRQFILSSKKLLLSDSGFYLCAWSIWEGAGELFFGEGSRLTVL.

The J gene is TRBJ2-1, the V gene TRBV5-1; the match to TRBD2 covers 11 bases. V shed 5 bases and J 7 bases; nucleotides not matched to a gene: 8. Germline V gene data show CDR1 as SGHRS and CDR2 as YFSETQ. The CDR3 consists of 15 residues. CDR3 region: CASRKGTSGGNEQFF. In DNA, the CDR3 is TGCGCCAGCAGGAAGGGCACTAGCGGGGGTAATGAGCAGTTCTTC.